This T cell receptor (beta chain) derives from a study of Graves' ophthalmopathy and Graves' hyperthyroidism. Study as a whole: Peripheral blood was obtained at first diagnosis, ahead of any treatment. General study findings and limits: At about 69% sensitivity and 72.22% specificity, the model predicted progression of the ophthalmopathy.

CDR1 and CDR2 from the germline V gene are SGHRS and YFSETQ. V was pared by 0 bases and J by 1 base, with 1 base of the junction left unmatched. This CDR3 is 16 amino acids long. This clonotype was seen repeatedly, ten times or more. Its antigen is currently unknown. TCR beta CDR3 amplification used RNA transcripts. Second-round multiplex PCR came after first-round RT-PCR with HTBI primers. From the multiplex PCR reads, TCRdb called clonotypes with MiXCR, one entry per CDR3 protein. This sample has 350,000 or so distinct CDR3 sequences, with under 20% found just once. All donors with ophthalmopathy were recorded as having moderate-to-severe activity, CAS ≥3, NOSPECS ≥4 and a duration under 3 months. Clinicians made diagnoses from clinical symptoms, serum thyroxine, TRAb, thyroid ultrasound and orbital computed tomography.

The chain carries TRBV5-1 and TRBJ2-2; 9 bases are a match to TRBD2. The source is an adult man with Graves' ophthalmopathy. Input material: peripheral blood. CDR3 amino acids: CASSLASGVNTGELFF. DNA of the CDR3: TGCGCCAGCAGCTTGGCTAGCGGGGTGAACACCGGGGAGCTGTTTTTT.